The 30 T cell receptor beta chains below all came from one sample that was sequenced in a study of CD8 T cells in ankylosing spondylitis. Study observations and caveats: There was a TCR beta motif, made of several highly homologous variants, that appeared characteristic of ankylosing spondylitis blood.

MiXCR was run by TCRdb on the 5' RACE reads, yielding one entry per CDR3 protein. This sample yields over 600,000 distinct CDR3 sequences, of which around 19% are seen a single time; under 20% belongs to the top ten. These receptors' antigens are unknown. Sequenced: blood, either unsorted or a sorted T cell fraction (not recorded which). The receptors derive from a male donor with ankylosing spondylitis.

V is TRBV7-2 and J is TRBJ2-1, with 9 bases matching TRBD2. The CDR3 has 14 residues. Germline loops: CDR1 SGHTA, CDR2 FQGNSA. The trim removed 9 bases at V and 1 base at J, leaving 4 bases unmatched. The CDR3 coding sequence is TGTGCCAGTTTAGCGGGAGCTTCCTACAATGAGCAGTTCTTC. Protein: CASLAGASYNEQFF.

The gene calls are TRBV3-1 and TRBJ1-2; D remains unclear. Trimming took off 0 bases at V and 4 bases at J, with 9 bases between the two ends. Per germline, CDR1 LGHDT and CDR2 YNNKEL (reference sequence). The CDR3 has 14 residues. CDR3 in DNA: TGTGCCAGCAGCCAAGATCCGGGAGCCTATGGCTACACCTTC. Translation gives CASSQDPGAYGYTF. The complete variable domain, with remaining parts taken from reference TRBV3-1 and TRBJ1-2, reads DTAVSQTPKYLVTQMGNDKSIKCEQNLGHDTMYWYKQDSKKFLKIMFSYNNKELIINETVPNRFSPKSPDKAHLNLHINSLELGDSAVYFCASSQDPGAYGYTFGSGTRLTVV.

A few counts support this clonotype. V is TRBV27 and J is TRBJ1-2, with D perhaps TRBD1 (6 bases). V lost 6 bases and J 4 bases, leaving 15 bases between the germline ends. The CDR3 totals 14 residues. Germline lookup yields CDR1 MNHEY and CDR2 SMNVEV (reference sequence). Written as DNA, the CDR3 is TGTGCCAGCAGGAGAGGGGGATCGGGCTATGGCTACACCTTC. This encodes CASRRGGSGYGYTF.

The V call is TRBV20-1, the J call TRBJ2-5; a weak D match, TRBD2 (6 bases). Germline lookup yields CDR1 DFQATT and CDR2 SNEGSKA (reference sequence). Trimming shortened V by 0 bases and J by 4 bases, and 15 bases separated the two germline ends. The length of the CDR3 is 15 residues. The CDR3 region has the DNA TGCAGTGCTAGAGAGGGGGGAGAAGTGGGAGAGACCCAGTACTTC. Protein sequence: CSAREGGEVGETQYF.

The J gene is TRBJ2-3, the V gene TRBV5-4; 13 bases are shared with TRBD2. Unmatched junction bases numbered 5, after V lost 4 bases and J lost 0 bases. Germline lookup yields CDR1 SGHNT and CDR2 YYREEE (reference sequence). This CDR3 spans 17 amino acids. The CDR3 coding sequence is TGTGCCAGCAGCGGGACTAGCGGGGCCCCTAGCACAGATACGCAGTATTTT. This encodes CASSGTSGAPSTDTQYF.

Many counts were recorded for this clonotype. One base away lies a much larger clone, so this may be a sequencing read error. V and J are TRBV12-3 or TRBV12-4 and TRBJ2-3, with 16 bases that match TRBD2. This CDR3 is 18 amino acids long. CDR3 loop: CACSSGTSGRASTDTQYF. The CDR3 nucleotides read TGTGCCTGCAGCTCAGGGACTAGCGGGAGGGCGAGCACAGATACGCAGTATTTT.

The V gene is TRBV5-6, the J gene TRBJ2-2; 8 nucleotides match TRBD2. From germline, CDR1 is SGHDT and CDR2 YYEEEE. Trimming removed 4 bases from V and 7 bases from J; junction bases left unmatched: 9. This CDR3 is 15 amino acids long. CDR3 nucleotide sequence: TGTGCCAGCAGCCATCGGGGGGGCCTCGGCGGGGAGCTGTTTTTT. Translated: CASSHRGGLGGELFF.

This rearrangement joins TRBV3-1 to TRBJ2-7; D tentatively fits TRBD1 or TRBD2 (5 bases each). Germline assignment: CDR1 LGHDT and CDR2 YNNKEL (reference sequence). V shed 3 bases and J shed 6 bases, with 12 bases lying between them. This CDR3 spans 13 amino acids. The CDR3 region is CASSHGTVIEQYF. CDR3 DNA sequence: TGTGCCAGCAGCCATGGGACCGTAATCGAGCAGTACTTC.

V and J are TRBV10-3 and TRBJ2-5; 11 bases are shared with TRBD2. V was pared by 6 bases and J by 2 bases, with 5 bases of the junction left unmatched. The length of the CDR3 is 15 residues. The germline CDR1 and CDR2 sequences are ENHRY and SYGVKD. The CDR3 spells CAISRLAGNQETQYF. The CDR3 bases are TGTGCCATCAGCAGACTAGCGGGGAATCAAGAGACCCAGTACTTC.

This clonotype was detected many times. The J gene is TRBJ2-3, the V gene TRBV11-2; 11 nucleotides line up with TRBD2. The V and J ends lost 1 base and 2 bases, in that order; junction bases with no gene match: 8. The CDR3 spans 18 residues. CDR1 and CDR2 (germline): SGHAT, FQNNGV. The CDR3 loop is CASSLGGLAGGPTDTQYF. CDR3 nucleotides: TGTGCCAGCAGCTTAGGGGGTCTAGCGGGAGGTCCCACAGATACGCAGTATTTT.

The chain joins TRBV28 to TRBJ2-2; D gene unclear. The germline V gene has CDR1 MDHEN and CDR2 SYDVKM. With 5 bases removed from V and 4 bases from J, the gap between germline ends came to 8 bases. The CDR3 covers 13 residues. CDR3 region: CASSPRSTGELFF. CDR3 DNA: TGTGCCAGCAGTCCTCGCTCCACCGGGGAGCTGTTTTTT.

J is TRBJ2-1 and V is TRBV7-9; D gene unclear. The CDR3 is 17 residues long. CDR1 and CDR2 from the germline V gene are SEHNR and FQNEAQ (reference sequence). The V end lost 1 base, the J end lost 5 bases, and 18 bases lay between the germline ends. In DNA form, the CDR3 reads TGTGCCAGCAGCTTAGAGGTCGCCTCCTACCACGACAATGAGCAGTTCTTC. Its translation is CASSLEVASYHDNEQFF.

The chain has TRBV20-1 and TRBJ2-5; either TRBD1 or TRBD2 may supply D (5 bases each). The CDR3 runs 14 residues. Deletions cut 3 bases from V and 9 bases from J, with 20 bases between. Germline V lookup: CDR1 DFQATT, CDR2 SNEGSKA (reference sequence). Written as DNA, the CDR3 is TGCAGTGCTAGGTCGGCTAGGGGCGTGGGGGCCCAGTACTTC. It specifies CSARSARGVGAQYF.

CDR3 residues: CASSPLRTSGGTQGETQYF. In DNA form, the CDR3 reads TGTGCCAGCAGTCCCCTGAGGACTAGCGGGGGCACCCAAGGGGAGACCCAGTACTTC. The chain employs TRBV6-2 or TRBV6-3 and TRBJ2-5; 13 bases agree with TRBD2. Looked up from germline, CDR1 is MNHEY and CDR2 is SVGEGT. The CDR3 runs 19 residues. With 5 bases clipped from V and 5 bases from J, the junction kept 17 bases outside the gene matches.

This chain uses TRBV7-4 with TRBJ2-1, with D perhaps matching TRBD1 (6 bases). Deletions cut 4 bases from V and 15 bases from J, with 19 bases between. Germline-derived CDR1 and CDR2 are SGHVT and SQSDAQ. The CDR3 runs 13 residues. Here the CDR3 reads CASSCHLGGLWFF. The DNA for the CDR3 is TGTGCCAGCAGCTGTCACCTAGGGGGATTGTGGTTCTTC.

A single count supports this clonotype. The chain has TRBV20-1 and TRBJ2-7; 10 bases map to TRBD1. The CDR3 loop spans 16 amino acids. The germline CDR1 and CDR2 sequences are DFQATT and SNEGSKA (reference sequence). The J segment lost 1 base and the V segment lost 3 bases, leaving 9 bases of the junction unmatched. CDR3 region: CSARPGTGDGSYEQYF. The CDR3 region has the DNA TGCAGTGCTAGGCCAGGGACAGGGGATGGTTCCTACGAGCAGTACTTC.

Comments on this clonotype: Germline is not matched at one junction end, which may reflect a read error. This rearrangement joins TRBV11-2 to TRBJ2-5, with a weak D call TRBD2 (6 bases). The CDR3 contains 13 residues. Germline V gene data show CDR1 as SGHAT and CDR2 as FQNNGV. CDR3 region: CASSSGLKESQYF. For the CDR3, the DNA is TGTGCCAGCAGCTCCGGACTAAAAGAGTCCCAGTACTTC.

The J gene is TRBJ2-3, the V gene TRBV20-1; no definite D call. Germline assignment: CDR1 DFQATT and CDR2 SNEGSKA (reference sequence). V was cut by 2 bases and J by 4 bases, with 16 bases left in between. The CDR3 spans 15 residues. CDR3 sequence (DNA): TGCAGTGCTAGACCTCTGCGTGACTTTCCAGATACGCAGTATTTT. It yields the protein CSARPLRDFPDTQYF.

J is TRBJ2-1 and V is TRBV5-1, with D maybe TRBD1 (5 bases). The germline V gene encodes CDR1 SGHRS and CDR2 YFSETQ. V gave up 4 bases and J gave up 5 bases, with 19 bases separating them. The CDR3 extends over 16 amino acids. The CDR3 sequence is CASSRGPRVIDNEQFF. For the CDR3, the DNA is TGCGCCAGCAGCAGGGGCCCCAGGGTAATCGACAATGAGCAGTTCTTC. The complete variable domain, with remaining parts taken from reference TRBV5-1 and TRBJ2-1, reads KAGVTQTPRYLIKTRGQQVTLSCSPISGHRSVSWYQQTPGQGLQFLFEYFSETQRNKGNFPGRFSGRQFSNSRSEMNVSTLELGDSALYLCASSRGPRVIDNEQFFGPGTRLTVL.

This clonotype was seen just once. The CDR3 DNA reads TGTGCCACCAGTGATGGTTCCCCCTACGAGCAGTACTTC. Its translation is CATSDGSPYEQYF. This chain connects TRBV24-1 to TRBJ2-7; D gene uncertain. Germline-derived CDR1 and CDR2 are KGHDR and SFDVKD. This CDR3 region has 13 residues. Trimming removed 3 bases from V and 2 bases from J, with 7 bases in between.

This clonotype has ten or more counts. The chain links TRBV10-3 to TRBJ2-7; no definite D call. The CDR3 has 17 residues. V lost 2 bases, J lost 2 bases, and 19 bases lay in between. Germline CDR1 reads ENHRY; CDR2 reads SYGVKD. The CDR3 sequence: CAISEPTRMTGTYEQYF. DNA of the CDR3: TGTGCCATCAGTGAGCCAACCCGAATGACTGGTACCTACGAGCAGTACTTC.

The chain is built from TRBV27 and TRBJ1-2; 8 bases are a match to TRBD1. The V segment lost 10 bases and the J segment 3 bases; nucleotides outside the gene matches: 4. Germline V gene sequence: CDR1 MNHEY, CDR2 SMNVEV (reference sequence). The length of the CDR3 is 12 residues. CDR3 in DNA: TGTGCCACCCAGGGGGCCGACTATGGCTACACCTTC. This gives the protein CATQGADYGYTF.

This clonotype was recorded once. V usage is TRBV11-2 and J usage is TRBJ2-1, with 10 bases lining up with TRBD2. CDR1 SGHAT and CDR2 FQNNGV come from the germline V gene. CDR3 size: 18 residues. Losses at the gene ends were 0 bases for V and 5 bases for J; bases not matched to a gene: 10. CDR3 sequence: CASSLEWPGLALHNEQFF. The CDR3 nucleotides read TGTGCCAGCAGCTTAGAGTGGCCGGGACTAGCGCTCCACAATGAGCAGTTCTTC.

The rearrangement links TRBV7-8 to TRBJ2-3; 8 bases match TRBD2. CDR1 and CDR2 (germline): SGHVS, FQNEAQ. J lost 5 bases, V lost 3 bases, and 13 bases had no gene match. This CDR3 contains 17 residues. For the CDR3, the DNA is TGTGCCAGCAGCTTTTATACGAACGGGGGGGCTAAAGATACGCAGTATTTT. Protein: CASSFYTNGGAKDTQYF.

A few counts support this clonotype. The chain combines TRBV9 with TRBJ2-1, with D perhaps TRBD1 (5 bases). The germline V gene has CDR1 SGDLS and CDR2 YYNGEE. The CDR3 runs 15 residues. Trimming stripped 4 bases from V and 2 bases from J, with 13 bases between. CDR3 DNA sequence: TGTGCCAGCAGCTCCAGGGTAGTCCCCTACAATGAGCAGTTCTTC. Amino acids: CASSSRVVPYNEQFF.

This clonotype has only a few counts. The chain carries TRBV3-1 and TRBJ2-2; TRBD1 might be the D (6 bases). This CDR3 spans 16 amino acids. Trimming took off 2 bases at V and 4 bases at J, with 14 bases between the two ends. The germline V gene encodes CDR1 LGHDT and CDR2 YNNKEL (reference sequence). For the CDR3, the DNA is TGTGCCAGCAGCCAACGAAAAGGGGGATCCACCGGGGAGCTGTTTTTT. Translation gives CASSQRKGGSTGELFF.

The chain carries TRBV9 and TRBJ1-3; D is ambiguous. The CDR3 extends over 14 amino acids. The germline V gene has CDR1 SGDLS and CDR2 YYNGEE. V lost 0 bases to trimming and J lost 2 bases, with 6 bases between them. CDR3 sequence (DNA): TGTGCCAGCAGCGTAGTCCCGGCTGGAAACACCATATATTTT. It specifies CASSVVPAGNTIYF.

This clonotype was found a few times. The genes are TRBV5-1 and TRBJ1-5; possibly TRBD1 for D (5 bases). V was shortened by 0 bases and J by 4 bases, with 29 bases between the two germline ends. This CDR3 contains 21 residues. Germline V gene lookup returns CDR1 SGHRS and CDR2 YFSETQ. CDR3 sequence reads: CASSLAPVRDLLYRSNQPQHF. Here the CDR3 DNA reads TGCGCCAGCAGCTTGGCCCCGGTTAGGGACTTACTATATCGGTCTAATCAGCCCCAGCATTTT.

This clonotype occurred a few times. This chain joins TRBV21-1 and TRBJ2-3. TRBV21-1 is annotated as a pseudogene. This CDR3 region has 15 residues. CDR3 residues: CASSKAPWQRYTQYF. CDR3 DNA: TGTGCCAGCAGCAAAGCGCCCTGGCAAAGGTACACGCAGTATTTT.

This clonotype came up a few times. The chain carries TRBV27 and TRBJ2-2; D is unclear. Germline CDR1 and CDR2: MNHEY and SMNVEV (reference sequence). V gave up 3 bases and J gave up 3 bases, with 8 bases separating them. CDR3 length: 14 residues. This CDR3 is CASSFQLDTGELFF. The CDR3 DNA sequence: TGTGCCAGCAGTTTTCAACTCGACACCGGGGAGCTGTTTTTT.